The next 32 T cell receptor beta chains were all read from a single sample in a study of blood T cell repertoires in COVID-19. The assay was immunoSEQ multiplex PCR, and TCRdb's table has in-frame clones only and misses some. Seen here are 85,000 to 100,000 clones, 90% observed once, and the top ten hold 1.7%. The sequencing sample was made of peripheral blood. Receptors were obtained from a man in his sixties with acute or convalescent COVID-19.

This chain joins TRBV2 and TRBJ1-2; possibly TRBD1 for D (5 bases). Germline V gene data show CDR1 as SNHLY and CDR2 as FYNNEI. The CDR3 is made up of 14 amino acids. Trimming removed 2 bases at V and 0 bases at J, with 7 bases between. The CDR3 bases are TGTGCCAGCAGTGAACAGGGTCCTAACTATGGCTACACCTTC. Translated: CASSEQGPNYGYTF.

The rearrangement uses TRBV29-1 and TRBJ1-2; TRBD1 might be the D (6 bases). Germline CDR1 SQVTM, CDR2 ANQGSEA. CDR3 length equals 12 residues. V lost 3 bases to trimming and J lost 6 bases, with 11 bases between them. The CDR3 here is CSVEAGGHGYTF. The CDR3 DNA is TGCAGCGTTGAGGCGGGGGGCCATGGCTACACCTTC.

The genes are TRBV4-2 and TRBJ1-2; maybe TRBD1 (5 bases). The CDR3 spans 18 residues. Trimming left V 4 bases short and J 0 bases short, with 21 bases between. The germline gives CDR1 LGHNA, CDR2 YNFKEQ. CDR3 sequence: CASSREEIQAGTNYGYTF. In DNA form, the CDR3 reads TGTGCCAGCAGCCGCGAAGAAATACAGGCTGGGACTAACTATGGCTACACCTTC.

This clone was seen just once. The genes are TRBV3-1 (or the pseudogene TRBV3-2) and TRBJ1-4, with D maybe TRBD1 (6 bases). CDR3 length: 13 residues. In germline, CDR1 is LGHDT, CDR2 YNNKEL (reference sequence). Trimming stripped 4 bases from V and 13 bases from J, with 16 bases between. The CDR3 spells CASSPRGGKGLFF. CDR3 bases: TGTGCCAGCAGCCCGAGGGGGGGGAAAGGACTGTTTTTT.

In its sample, this clone was seen once. This chain connects TRBV5-8 to TRBJ2-2; 10 nucleotides line up with TRBD1. Germline values: CDR1 SGHTS, CDR2 YDEGEE. Trimming removed 0 bases from V and 6 bases from J; junction bases left unmatched: 5. The CDR3 totals 16 residues. In DNA, the CDR3 is TGTGCCAGCAGCTTGGCCGGGACAGGGGTCTCCGGGGAGCTGTTTTTT. Translating it yields CASSLAGTGVSGELFF.

V usage is TRBV6-1 and J usage is TRBJ1-2; tentative D call: TRBD1 (5 bases). Trimming removed 2 bases from V and 0 bases from J, with 10 bases in between. Germline V gene lookup returns CDR1 MNHNS and CDR2 SASEGT. There are 15 residues in the CDR3. As DNA, the CDR3 is TGTGCCAGCAGTGAACCGGGGGGAGCTAACTATGGCTACACCTTC. This encodes CASSEPGGANYGYTF.

The chain carries TRBV29-1 and TRBJ2-3; 12 nucleotides match TRBD2. The CDR3 length is 15 residues. J was trimmed by 4 bases and V by 7 bases; bases with no gene match: 9. Germline V gives CDR1 SQVTM, CDR2 ANQGSEA. The CDR3 sequence is CSAEGTSGGSDTQYF. Here the CDR3 DNA reads TGCAGCGCCGAAGGTACTAGCGGGGGGTCAGATACGCAGTATTTT.

This sequence joins TRBV3-1 (or the pseudogene TRBV3-2) and TRBJ1-2, with D unclear. The V end lost 3 bases, the J end lost 4 bases, and 9 bases lay between the germline ends. This CDR3 region has 13 residues. Germline V lookup: CDR1 LGHDT, CDR2 YNNKEL (reference sequence). The CDR3 sequence is CASSQEAAYGYTF. The CDR3 nucleotides read TGTGCCAGCAGCCAGGAGGCGGCCTATGGCTACACCTTC.

V and J are TRBV6-5 and TRBJ1-2, with 9 bases that match TRBD1. Trimming cost V 6 bases and J 7 bases; bases outside gene matches: 6. This CDR3 has 13 amino acids. Germline CDR1 is MNHEY and CDR2 is SVGAGI. The CDR3 loop is CASRHRGQVGYTF. In nucleotides, the CDR3 is TGTGCCAGCAGACACAGGGGGCAGGTTGGCTACACCTTC.

The CDR3 DNA reads as TGTGCCAGCACCTCACCCGGGACAGGGAAGGGGGGCTACACCTTC. Protein product: CASTSPGTGKGGYTF. This chain connects TRBV6-5 to TRBJ1-2; the match to TRBD1 covers 9 bases. CDR3 length: 15 residues. Germline loops: CDR1 MNHEY, CDR2 SVGAGI. Losses at the gene ends were 7 bases for V and 8 bases for J; bases not matched to a gene: 14.

The chain couples TRBV7-9 to TRBJ2-7; 9 bases map to TRBD1. The CDR3 is made up of 14 amino acids. The germline V gene has CDR1 SEHNR and CDR2 FQNEAQ (reference sequence). J lost 5 bases, V lost 2 bases, and 4 bases had no gene match. This CDR3 reads CASSLQQGAHEQYF. Written as DNA, the CDR3 is TGTGCCAGCAGCTTACAACAGGGGGCACACGAGCAGTACTTC.

The chain joins TRBV6-9 to TRBJ1-1; D unclear. The CDR3 extends over 15 amino acids. Germline V gene sequence: CDR1 MNHGY, CDR2 SVAAGI. Trimming shortened V by 1 base and J by 0 bases, and 9 bases separated the two germline ends. CDR3 loop: CASSYCGRLNTEAFF. CDR3 nucleotide sequence: TGTGCCAGCAGTTATTGTGGGAGATTGAACACTGAAGCTTTCTTT.

This chain links TRBV28 with TRBJ1-2; 8 positions agree with TRBD1. The V gene end was trimmed by 3 bases and the J gene end by 5 bases; junction bases not matched to a gene: 5. There are 14 residues in the CDR3. Germline CDR1 and CDR2: MDHEN and SYDVKM. The CDR3: CASSFGQGNYGYTF. The CDR3, as DNA: TGTGCCAGCAGTTTCGGACAGGGCAATTATGGCTACACCTTC.

The chain links TRBV11-2 to TRBJ1-1; D gene unclear. V was cut by 5 bases and J by 1 base, with 17 bases left in between. The CDR3 loop spans 16 amino acids. Looked up from germline, CDR1 is SGHAT and CDR2 is FQNNGV. Written as DNA, the CDR3 is TGTGCCAGCAGCCGAGGACTACGTCATTCGAACACTGAAGCTTTCTTT. It yields the protein CASSRGLRHSNTEAFF.

V usage is TRBV18 and J usage is TRBJ2-7; D possibly corresponds to TRBD2 (7 bases). The germline V gene encodes CDR1 KGHSH and CDR2 LQKENI. This CDR3 is built from 15 residues. V lost 3 bases and J lost 3, with 15 bases in between. The CDR3 sequence: CASSPQGGAGYEQYV. CDR3 nucleotides: TGTGCCAGCTCACCCCAAGGGGGGGCGGGCTACGAGCAGTACGTC.

The chain combines TRBV7-6 with TRBJ2-3; 10 bases agree with TRBD2. Germline assignment: CDR1 SGHVS and CDR2 FNYEAQ. The CDR3 consists of 16 residues. V was clipped by 0 bases and J by 7 bases; unmatched bases: 7. The CDR3 DNA follows: TGTGCCAGCAGCTTAGCGGGAAGCGGGGGGGCCCATACGCAGTATTTT. Its translation is CASSLAGSGGAHTQYF.

V gene TRBV7-8 combines with J gene TRBJ1-1, with D possibly matching TRBD1 (6 bases). The CDR3 loop spans 14 amino acids. V was shortened by 3 bases and J by 1 base, with 9 bases between the two germline ends. CDR1 SGHVS and CDR2 FQNEAQ come from the germline V gene. In nucleotides, the CDR3 is TGTGCCAGCAGCTTCCGGGACACGAACACTGAAGCTTTCTTT. It codes for CASSFRDTNTEAFF.

The rearrangement links TRBV18 to TRBJ1-2, with D perhaps TRBD1 (5 bases). V was pared by 1 base and J by 4 bases, with 22 bases between. The CDR3 totals 18 residues. Germline values: CDR1 KGHSH, CDR2 LQKENI. The CDR3 region has the DNA TGTGCCAGCTCACCACTGGTGAGCGACACAGGATCCGGCTATGGCTACACCTTC. It codes for CASSPLVSDTGSGYGYTF.

The rearrangement joins TRBV27 to TRBJ1-6, with D perhaps matching TRBD1 (6 bases). CDR3 length: 17 residues. Trimming removed 4 bases from V and 5 bases from J, with 18 bases in between. The germline V gene has CDR1 MNHEY and CDR2 SMNVEV (reference sequence). The CDR3 is CASSSNRAGADNSPLHF. CDR3 nucleotides: TGTGCCAGCAGTTCGAACAGGGCCGGAGCGGATAATTCACCCCTCCACTTT.

The chain couples TRBV6-5 to TRBJ2-3; maybe TRBD1 (5 bases). Germline V lookup: CDR1 MNHEY, CDR2 SVGAGI. The CDR3 length is 14 residues. With 5 bases removed from V and 0 bases from J, the gap between germline ends came to 9 bases. The CDR3 is CASSIQESTDTQYF. CDR3 coding DNA: TGTGCCAGCAGTATACAGGAAAGCACAGATACGCAGTATTTT.

This chain uses TRBV12-5 with TRBJ1-5; D is perhaps TRBD1 (6 bases). This CDR3 region has 15 residues. The V and J ends lost 6 bases and 0 bases respectively, with 12 bases between them. Germline V gives CDR1 LGHNT, CDR2 FRNRAP. The CDR3 sequence: CASGGGAYSNQPQHF. In nucleotides, the CDR3 is TGTGCTAGTGGAGGGGGGGCCTATAGCAATCAGCCCCAGCATTTT.

To note about this clone: Other DNA sequences in the same sample also yield this CDR3. The chain links TRBV7-9 to TRBJ1-1; 10 bases are shared with TRBD1. Trimming cost V 3 bases and J 4 bases; bases outside gene matches: 2. CDR3 size: 14 residues. CDR1 SEHNR and CDR2 FQNEAQ come from the germline V gene (reference sequence). The chain's CDR3 is CASSFGQGGTEAFF. CDR3 bases: TGTGCCAGCAGCTTCGGACAGGGGGGCACTGAAGCTTTCTTT. Drawing the rest from reference TRBV7-9 and TRBJ1-1, the complete variable domain is DTGVSQNPRHKITKRGQNVTFRCDPISEHNRLYWYRQTLGQGPEFLTYFQNEAQLEKSRLLSDRFSAERPKGSFSTLEIQRTEQGDSAMYLCASSFGQGGTEAFFGQGTRLTVV.

The chain combines TRBV6-5 with TRBJ1-1; weak D call: TRBD1 (5 bases). Looked up from germline, CDR1 is MNHEY and CDR2 is SVGAGI. The CDR3 is 14 amino acids. Trimming removed 2 bases from V and 1 base from J, with 8 bases in between. CDR3 in DNA: TGTGCCAGCAGTTACGGGGGGAAGAACACTGAAGCTTTCTTT. Encoded protein: CASSYGGKNTEAFF.

The chain combines TRBV7-9 with TRBJ1-1, with D unclear. The germline V and J ends were trimmed by 5 bases and 10 bases, with 8 bases remaining between them. CDR1 is SEHNR and CDR2 is FQNEAQ in the germline V gene (reference sequence). This CDR3 contains 10 residues. The CDR3 sequence: CASSITSAFF. CDR3 nucleotides: TGTGCCAGCAGCATCACTTCAGCTTTCTTT.

The chain links TRBV6-6 to TRBJ2-5; a weak D match, TRBD2 (7 bases). CDR1 is MNHNY, CDR2 SVGAGI, per germline (reference sequence). The CDR3 runs to 14 residues. V was pared by 2 bases and J by 5 bases, with 12 bases between. The CDR3 DNA reads TGTGCCAGCAGTTACGGGGGGGGGCTGGAGACCCAGTACTTC. This sequence encodes CASSYGGGLETQYF.

The gene calls are TRBV9 and TRBJ1-1, with D possibly TRBD1 on 5 matching bases. This CDR3 has 14 amino acids. Germline assignment: CDR1 SGDLS and CDR2 YYNGEE. V lost 1 base and J lost 1, with 8 bases in between. The DNA for the CDR3 is TGTGCCAGCAGCGTACGCGGGGGGAACACTGAAGCTTTCTTT. Its translation: CASSVRGGNTEAFF. The variable domain in full, with the rest retrieved from reference TRBV9 and TRBJ1-1, is DSGVTQTPKHLITATGQRVTLRCSPRSGDLSVYWYQQSLDQGLQFLIQYYNGEERAKGNILERFSAQQFPDLHSELNLSSLELGDSALYFCASSVRGGNTEAFFGQGTRLTVV.

This rearrangement joins TRBV10-2 to TRBJ1-6; tentative D call: TRBD1 (5 bases). V lost 4 bases and J 7 bases, leaving 11 bases between the germline ends. Germline V gene data show CDR1 as WSHSY and CDR2 as SAAADI. This CDR3 spans 14 amino acids. Here the CDR3 DNA reads TGCGCCAGCAGTGGACAGTTGGGGAATTCACCCCTCCACTTT. Encoded protein: CASSGQLGNSPLHF.

The chain couples TRBV30 to TRBJ1-5; 8 bases are a match to TRBD1. Unmatched junction bases numbered 6, after V lost 2 bases and J lost 3 bases. Germline V gene sequence: CDR1 GTSNPN, CDR2 SVGIG (reference sequence). This CDR3 contains 15 residues. This chain's CDR3 is CAWSFGQGVNQPQHF. CDR3 nucleotide sequence: TGTGCCTGGAGTTTCGGACAGGGAGTCAATCAGCCCCAGCATTTT.

CDR3 region: CASTLEGGGDTQYF. CDR3 nucleotide sequence: TGTGCCAGCACCCTGGAAGGGGGGGGAGATACGCAGTATTTT. The rearrangement links TRBV2 to TRBJ2-3; D may be TRBD2 (7 bases). V was shortened by 7 bases and J by 5 bases, with 16 bases between the two germline ends. The CDR3 length is 14 residues. Germline CDR1 reads SNHLY; CDR2 reads FYNNEI.

The V gene is TRBV27, the J gene TRBJ1-2; possibly TRBD1 for D (5 bases). Trimming took 6 bases from V and 4 from J, leaving 15 bases between them. CDR1 is MNHEY, CDR2 SMNVEV, per germline (reference sequence). The CDR3 covers 14 residues. The CDR3 loop reads CASRPSGAIYGYTF. DNA of the CDR3: TGTGCCAGCAGACCCAGCGGGGCTATCTATGGCTACACCTTC.

The rearrangement joins TRBV6-5 to TRBJ1-5; D possibly corresponds to TRBD1 (6 bases). The CDR3 is 14 residues long. Between the trimmed V and J ends, which lost 6 bases and 7 bases, there was a span of 16 bases. Germline CDR1 reads MNHEY; CDR2 reads SVGAGI. The CDR3 is CASRVTPGVQPQHF. In DNA form, the CDR3 reads TGTGCCAGCAGGGTCACTCCAGGGGTGCAGCCCCAGCATTTT.

This clone came up once. The genes are TRBV19 and TRBJ2-5; D unresolved. The CDR3 is made up of 12 amino acids. CDR1 is LNHDA, CDR2 SQIVND, per germline (reference sequence). V lost 9 bases and J lost 2, with 10 bases in between. CDR3 sequence: CASSSRQETQYF. The CDR3 bases are TGTGCCAGCTCCTCCAGACAAGAGACCCAGTACTTC. Together with reference TRBV19 and TRBJ2-5, the CDR3 gives the full variable domain: DGGITQSPKYLFRKEGQNVTLSCEQNLNHDAMYWYRQDPGQGLRLIYYSQIVNDFQKGDIAEGYSVSREKKESFPLTVTSAQKNPTAFYLCASSSRQETQYFGPGTRLLVL.